These T cell receptor beta chains were read from a single sample in a study of blood T cell repertoires in COVID-19. Using immunoSEQ multiplex PCR, the repertoire was profiled, and TCRdb retains in-frame clones only, with some absent. This table has about 37,000 clones, around three quarters appearing once. The sequenced sample was peripheral blood. These receptors were taken from a woman in her 70s with acute or convalescent COVID-19. CDR3s include the opening cysteine and the closing phenylalanine or tryptophan. D genes are given only for firm matches. Size is stated for part of the rows, as once, few or many counts, or as a class when the clone is expanded.

v_call	clone_size	j_call	d_call	cdr3_nt	cdr3_aa
TRBV10-3	-	TRBJ2-7	TRBD1	TGTGCCATCAGATGGGACAGTGGGAACGAGCAGTACTTC	CAIRWDSGNEQYF
TRBV15	once	TRBJ2-3	-	TGTGCCACCAGCAGAGGAGGTCCGGATTTGAATACGCAGTATTTT	CATSRGGPDLNTQYF
TRBV6-5	-	TRBJ1-2	-	TGTGCCAGCAGTAGGAGCTCTGACTATGGCTACACCTTC	CASSRSSDYGYTF
TRBV11-2	-	TRBJ2-1	TRBD2	TGTGCCAGCAGCCGCGGCCTAGCGGGTGACTACAATGAGCAGTTCTTC	CASSRGLAGDYNEQFF
TRBV5-1	-	TRBJ1-2	-	TGCGCCAGCAGCGTCGAAGCGGGACGCGGCTACACCTTC	CASSVEAGRGYTF
TRBV29-1	-	TRBJ2-6	TRBD1	TGCAGCGTGGGGACAGGGGCCAACCCTTCTGGGGCCAACGTCCTGACTTTC	CSVGTGANPSGANVLTF
TRBV28	-	TRBJ2-7	-	TGTGCCAGCAGTCGACAGGCCTACGAGCAGTACTTC	CASSRQAYEQYF
TRBV10-2	-	TRBJ2-7	TRBD1	TGCGCCAGCAGTGAGTCGACAGGGGATTATAACGAGCAGTACTTC	CASSESTGDYNEQYF
TRBV21-1	once	TRBJ1-2	-	TGTGCCAGCAAGAGGGGGCTATCCTATGGCTACACCTTC	CASKRGLSYGYTF
TRBV18	-	TRBJ2-7	TRBD1	TGTGCCAGCTCAGAGGACAGGGCGAGCGAGCAGTACTTC	CASSEDRASEQYF
TRBV7-9	-	TRBJ1-6	-	TGTGCCAGCAGCTTATATGGTCGACAGGTTGATTCACCCCTCCACTTT	CASSLYGRQVDSPLHF
TRBV11-3	-	TRBJ2-7	TRBD1	TGTGCCAGCAGCTTAGGTGGACAGGGGAAAAACGAGCAGTACTTC	CASSLGGQGKNEQYF
TRBV5-4	-	TRBJ2-5	-	TGTGCCAGCAGCAGACGAGCGATAACCTACCAAGAGACCCAGTACTTC	CASSRRAITYQETQYF
TRBV9	few	TRBJ1-4	-	TGTGCCAGCAGCTTGTCAGGGAGGGAACTGTTTTTT	CASSLSGRELFF
TRBV6-5	-	TRBJ2-5	-	TGTGCCAGCAGTTACTCGCCCCGCCACGGGGAGACCCAGTACTTC	CASSYSPRHGETQYF
TRBV7-2	-	TRBJ1-2	-	TGTGCCAGCAGCAGCGGAGGGGTCTATGGCTACACCTTC	CASSSGGVYGYTF
TRBV27	-	TRBJ2-5	-	TGTGCCAGCAGTTTACACCCCAGAGAGACCCAGTACTTC	CASSLHPRETQYF
TRBV6-5	-	TRBJ2-3	TRBD2	TGTGCCAGCAGCCGCACTAGCGCCGATACGCAGTATTTT	CASSRTSADTQYF
TRBV12-3/TRBV12-4	-	TRBJ2-7	TRBD2	TGTGCCAGCAGTTTAACTAGCGGGTGGGAGCAGTACTTC	CASSLTSGWEQYF
TRBV25-1	-	TRBJ2-7	TRBD2	TGTGCCAGCAGGCCCCCAGCGGGGGTGTCCTACGAGCAGTACTTC	CASRPPAGVSYEQYF
TRBV6-1	-	TRBJ1-5	-	TGTGCCAGCAGTGAGCTTGTCGGTCGCAATCAGCCCCAGCATTTT	CASSELVGRNQPQHF
TRBV6-6	-	TRBJ2-7	-	TGTGCCAGCGGGCCCGGCTACTACGAGCAGTACTTC	CASGPGYYEQYF
TRBV20-1	once	TRBJ1-1	-	TGCAGTGCTAGTCGACTCCATTGCGGTTTCTTT	CSASRLHCGFF
TRBV5-1	few	TRBJ2-7	-	TGCGCCAGCAGCTTGGACAGAGTCTCCTACGAGCAGTACTTC	CASSLDRVSYEQYF
TRBV5-4	-	TRBJ2-1	-	TGTGCCAGCAGCACCCGAGGTTTGAGGGCCTCCAATGAGCAGTTCTTC	CASSTRGLRASNEQFF
TRBV28	many	TRBJ1-2	-	TGTGCCAGCAGTCTAAACGAAAGGGGTAACTATGGCTACACCTTC	CASSLNERGNYGYTF
TRBV29-1	-	TRBJ2-2	-	TGCAGCGTTGACAGGCAAGACACCGGGGAGCTGTTTTTT	CSVDRQDTGELFF
TRBV28	-	TRBJ2-7	TRBD1	TGTGCCAGCAGTGGGACAGGGGTGGCCTACGAGCAGTACTTC	CASSGTGVAYEQYF
TRBV6-2/TRBV6-3	-	TRBJ1-5	-	TGTGCCAGCAGTTACGAGGCACCTTATCAGCCCCAGCATTTT	CASSYEAPYQPQHF
TRBV10-3	-	TRBJ2-2	TRBD1	TGTGCCATCAGCCCTGGACAGGGGGGCACCGGGGAGCTGTTTTTT	CAISPGQGGTGELFF
TRBV20-1	-	TRBJ1-1	TRBD1	TGCAGTGCTAGTGCAGGGGGGAACACTGAAGCTTTCTTT	CSASAGGNTEAFF
TRBV7-8	-	TRBJ2-3	-	TGTGCCAGCAGCTTAGCGCACCAGGATACGCAGTATTTT	CASSLAHQDTQYF
TRBV9	-	TRBJ1-2	-	TGTGCCAGCAGCGTAGATACAGCCCAATATGATGGCTACACCTTC	CASSVDTAQYDGYTF
TRBV7-8	-	TRBJ2-7	-	TGTGCCAGCAACCCCCAGGGAAGGCGGTACGAGCAGTACTTC	CASNPQGRRYEQYF
TRBV3-1/TRBV3-2	-	TRBJ2-5	TRBD2	TGTGCCAGCAGCCAAGGACTAGCGGGGCGCCGGGAGACCCAGTACTTC	CASSQGLAGRRETQYF
TRBV19	-	TRBJ1-1	TRBD1	TGTGCCAGTAGTATTCAGGGGGCTGAAGCTTTCTTT	CASSIQGAEAFF
TRBV11-2	-	TRBJ2-5	-	TGTGCCAGCAGCTTAACAGGACTAAACCAAGAGACCCAGTACTTC	CASSLTGLNQETQYF
TRBV6-2/TRBV6-3	-	TRBJ1-5	TRBD1	TGTGCCAGCAACCCCCAGGGGGAGTTTCAGCCCCAGCATTTT	CASNPQGEFQPQHF
TRBV5-1	-	TRBJ2-3	TRBD2	TGCGCCAGCGGTGGGGTGGTCAGCGGGGGGCCTTCGGATACGCAGTATTTT	CASGGVVSGGPSDTQYF
TRBV10-1	-	TRBJ1-1	TRBD1	TGCGCCAGCAGTGACTTACAGGGGGCAAACACTGAAGCTTTCTTT	CASSDLQGANTEAFF
TRBV6-2/TRBV6-3	-	TRBJ2-1	-	TGTGCCAGCAGTTTCTCCCGGGCCTACAATGAGCAGTTCTTC	CASSFSRAYNEQFF
TRBV6-5	once	TRBJ1-6	-	TGTGCCAGCAGTTATGACGGAGACCATAATTCACCCCTCCACTTT	CASSYDGDHNSPLHF
TRBV18	-	TRBJ1-3	-	TGTGCCAGCTCACTGTACGGGAACACCATATATTTT	CASSLYGNTIYF
TRBV3-1/TRBV3-2	-	TRBJ2-3	TRBD2	TGTGCCAGCAGCCAAGGGAACCTAGCGGGCACAGATACGCAGTATTTT	CASSQGNLAGTDTQYF